The clone carrying this TCR beta chain showed up just once. TCRdb keeps only in-frame clones here, not all; method: immunoSEQ multiplex PCR. The sample holds tens of thousands of clones; about 88% are singletons and the top ten take roughly 0.5%. Per germline, CDR1 MNHNS and CDR2 SASEGT. Trimming shortened V by 2 bases and J by 3 bases, and 14 bases separated the two germline ends. The CDR3 sequence is 15 residues long. This sample stems from a study of T cell changes during pregnancy in multiple sclerosis. Source: CD4+ T cells from peripheral blood mononuclear cells, taken in the first trimester of pregnancy. This chain connects TRBV6-1 to TRBJ2-7; D is possibly TRBD1 (6 bases). This TCR was recovered from a female donor with multiple sclerosis, enrolled in a pregnancy study. The CDR3 sequence: CASSETTGYVYEQYF. CDR3 nucleotide sequence: TGTGCCAGCAGTGAAACCACAGGGTATGTCTACGAGCAGTACTTC.